A single TCR beta chain is shown here with its context. The antigen remains unidentified. This beta chain is an off-target read within a library intended for alpha chains, so its frequency means little. Individual TCR cDNA molecules each bore their own unique molecular identifier. TCRdb fed the 5' RACE reads into MiXCR, producing one record per CDR3 protein. The sample includes 1,000 or so distinct CDR3 sequences, about 42% seen only once; the top ten take roughly 43%. Time point here: sample taken at primary tumor resection. No cells were sorted before sequencing. The whole RNA sequenced was extracted from tumor, nontumor lung or frozen PBMC. Samples came from 72 TRACERx patients with untreated early-stage lung cancer. This sample was taken from a study of spatial heterogeneity in lung cancer. Study details: An average of more than ten raw reads was observed per unique TCR and UMI combination.

General observations from the study: The study found ubiquitous expanded tumor TCRs in blood more at resection than follow-up.

Between the trimmed V and J ends, which lost 5 bases and 4 bases, there was a span of 11 bases. This CDR3 is 13 amino acids long. Sequenced material: PBMCs, taken at surgery. This receptor was obtained from a male donor with early-stage non-small cell lung cancer. The chain has TRBV12-3 or TRBV12-4 and TRBJ1-2; the D gene is possibly TRBD1 (5 bases). The chain's CDR3 is CASSEGRSYGYTF. The CDR3 DNA is TGTGCCAGCAGTGAGGGACGGTCCTATGGCTACACCTTC.